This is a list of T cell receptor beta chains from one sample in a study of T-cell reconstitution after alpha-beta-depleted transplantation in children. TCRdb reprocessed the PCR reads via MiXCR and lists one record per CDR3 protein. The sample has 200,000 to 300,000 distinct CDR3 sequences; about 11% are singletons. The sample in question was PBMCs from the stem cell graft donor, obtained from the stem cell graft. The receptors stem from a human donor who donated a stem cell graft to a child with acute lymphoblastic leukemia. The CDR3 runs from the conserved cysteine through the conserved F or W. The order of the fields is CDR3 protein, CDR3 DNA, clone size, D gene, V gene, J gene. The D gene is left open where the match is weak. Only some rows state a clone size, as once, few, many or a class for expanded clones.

CDR3: CAWSLGGETQYF; DNA: TGTGCCTGGAGTTTGGGAGGGGAGACCCAGTACTTC; size: many; D: TRBD2; V: TRBV30; J: TRBJ2-5
CDR3: CSAPRQVPDTQYF; DNA: TGCAGTGCTCCTCGACAGGTCCCAGATACGCAGTATTTT; size: few; D: NA; V: TRBV20-1; J: TRBJ2-3
CDR3: CASSDRHIQETQYF; DNA: TGCGCCAGCAGCGATCGACACATCCAAGAGACCCAGTACTTC; size: many; D: NA; V: TRBV5-1; J: TRBJ2-5
CDR3: CSVAPGEGWPQHF; DNA: TGCAGCGTTGCCCCAGGAGAAGGTTGGCCCCAGCATTTT; size: many; D: NA; V: TRBV29-1; J: TRBJ1-5
CDR3: CASSFEDPSGEQFF; DNA: TGCGCCAGCAGCTTTGAAGACCCGTCGGGTGAGCAGTTCTTC; size: many; D: NA; V: TRBV5-1; J: TRBJ2-1
CDR3: CSARTSGGLSEQFF; DNA: TGCAGTGCTAGGACTAGCGGGGGGCTTAGTGAGCAGTTCTTC; size: many; D: TRBD2; V: TRBV20-1; J: TRBJ2-1
CDR3: CASSLKDGDNEKLFF; DNA: TGTGCCAGCAGCCTCAAGGACGGAGATAATGAAAAACTGTTTTTT; size: many; D: NA; V: TRBV4-2; J: TRBJ1-4
CDR3: CASSASGLADHNEQFF; DNA: TGTGCCAGTAGTGCCTCGGGACTAGCGGATCACAATGAGCAGTTCTTC; size: NA; D: TRBD2; V: TRBV19; J: TRBJ2-1
CDR3: CASSLAWVQNELDEQYF; DNA: TGCGCCAGCAGCTTGGCCTGGGTACAAAACGAGCTCGACGAGCAGTACTTC; size: few; D: NA; V: TRBV5-1; J: TRBJ2-7
CDR3: CSVEELVGTQYF; DNA: TGCAGCGTTGAGGAGTTGGTGGGTACGCAGTATTTT; size: many; D: NA; V: TRBV29-1; J: TRBJ2-3
CDR3: CASSPGTGSEPQHF; DNA: TGTGCCAGCAGTCCCGGGACAGGGAGCGAGCCCCAGCATTTT; size: many; D: TRBD1; V: TRBV7-8; J: TRBJ1-5
CDR3: CASSETGHTGDQPQHF; DNA: TGTGCCAGCAGTGAAACGGGACACACGGGAGATCAGCCCCAGCATTTT; size: many; D: NA; V: TRBV25-1; J: TRBJ1-5
CDR3: CAIGYTGADTQYF; DNA: TGTGCCATCGGCTACACAGGGGCGGATACGCAGTATTTT; size: many; D: TRBD1; V: TRBV27; J: TRBJ2-3
CDR3: CASSPGHTGRVNYGYTF; DNA: TGTGCCAGCAGCCCGGGACATACTGGTAGGGTTAACTATGGCTACACCTTC; size: many; D: NA; V: TRBV7-9; J: TRBJ1-2
CDR3: CASSYNDLGDHPNEQFF; DNA: TGTGCCAGCAGTTACAACGATCTAGGAGATCACCCCAATGAGCAGTTCTTC; size: many; D: NA; V: TRBV6-2/TRBV6-3; J: TRBJ2-1
CDR3: CASSQPPANGYTF; DNA: TGTGCCAGCAGCCAACCCCCGGCAAATGGCTACACCTTC; size: many; D: NA; V: TRBV6-2/TRBV6-3; J: TRBJ1-2